Reported below is one T cell receptor (beta chain). This entry comes from a study of cytomegalovirus exposure and HLA in healthy donors. Amplification used 60 Vbeta primers and 13 Jbeta primers. Sequencing used immunoSEQ multiplex PCR; TCRdb keeps in-frame clones, though not all of them. The table lists around 90,000 clones, approximately 83% of them singletons, with under 4% in the top ten. The CDR3 loop spans 16 amino acids. The germline V gene encodes CDR1 KGHSH and CDR2 LQKENI. V dropped 1 base and J dropped 1; count of bases not matched to a gene: 2. This sequence joins TRBV18 and TRBJ2-2; 8 bases are shared with TRBD1. Sequenced material: PBMCs. The origin of this receptor is a middle-aged man in good health and CMV-seronegative. CDR3 amino acids: CASSPQGQVNTGELFF. CDR3 nucleotide sequence: TGTGCCAGCTCACCACAGGGACAGGTGAACACCGGGGAGCTGTTTTTT.